Only one count was recorded for the clone carrying this T cell receptor beta chain. Its antigen is unidentified. The sample originates from a study of OX40 agonist ivuxolimab in advanced cancers. Study results and limitations: In a subset of nonresponders, normalized T-cell clonal expansion was also low. The authors did not determine the antigen specificity of the expanded peripheral T cells.

Patients with autoimmune history or systemic immunosuppression were excluded. The method was immunoSEQ multiplex PCR; TCRdb's version includes in-frame clones alone and lacks a portion of them. The sample lists roughly 58,000 clones; 70% to 90% were seen once. This TCR was recovered from an adult with an advanced solid tumor such as melanoma, head and neck, liver or kidney cancer. The sequences come from CD4+ or CD8+ T cells sorted from blood, collected in a trial of the OX40 agonist ivuxolimab.

CDR3 nucleotide sequence: TGTGCCAGCAGCGTTTGGGGGGCTTTGGCCGGGGAGCTGTTTTTT. It is translated as CASSVWGALAGELFF. The gene calls are TRBV9 and TRBJ2-2; D assignment may be TRBD1 or TRBD2 (6 bases each). Germline CDR1 SGDLS, CDR2 YYNGEE. The V and J ends lost 2 bases and 6 bases respectively, with 14 bases between them. The CDR3 totals 15 residues.